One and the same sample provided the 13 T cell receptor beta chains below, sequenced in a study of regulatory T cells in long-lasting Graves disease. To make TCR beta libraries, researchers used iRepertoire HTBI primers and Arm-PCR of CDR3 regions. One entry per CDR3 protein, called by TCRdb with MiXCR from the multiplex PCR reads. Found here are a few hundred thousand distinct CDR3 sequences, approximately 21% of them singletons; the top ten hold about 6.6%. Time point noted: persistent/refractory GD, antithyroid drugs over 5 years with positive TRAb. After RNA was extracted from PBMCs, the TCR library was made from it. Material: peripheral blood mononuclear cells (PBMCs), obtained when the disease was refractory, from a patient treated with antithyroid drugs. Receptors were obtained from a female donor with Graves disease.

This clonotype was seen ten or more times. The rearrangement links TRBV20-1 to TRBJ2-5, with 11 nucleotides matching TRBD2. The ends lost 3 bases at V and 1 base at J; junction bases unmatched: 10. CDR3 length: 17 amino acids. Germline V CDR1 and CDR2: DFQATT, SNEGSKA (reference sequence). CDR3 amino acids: CSASRLAGRNPQETQYF. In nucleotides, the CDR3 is TGCAGTGCTAGCCGACTAGCGGGAAGGAACCCCCAAGAGACCCAGTACTTC.

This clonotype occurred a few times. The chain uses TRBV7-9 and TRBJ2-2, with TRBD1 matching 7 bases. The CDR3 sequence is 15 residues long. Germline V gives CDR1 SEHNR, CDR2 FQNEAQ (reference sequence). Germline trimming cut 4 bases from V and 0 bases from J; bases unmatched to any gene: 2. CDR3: CASSYRGANTGELFF. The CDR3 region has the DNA TGTGCCAGCAGCTACAGGGGAGCGAACACCGGGGAGCTGTTTTTT.

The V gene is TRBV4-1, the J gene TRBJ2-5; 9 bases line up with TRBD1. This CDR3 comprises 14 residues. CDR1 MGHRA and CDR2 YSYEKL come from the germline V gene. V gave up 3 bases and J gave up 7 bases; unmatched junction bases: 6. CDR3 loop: CASSQDRGSGTQYF. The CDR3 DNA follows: TGCGCCAGCAGCCAGGACAGGGGATCGGGGACCCAGTACTTC.

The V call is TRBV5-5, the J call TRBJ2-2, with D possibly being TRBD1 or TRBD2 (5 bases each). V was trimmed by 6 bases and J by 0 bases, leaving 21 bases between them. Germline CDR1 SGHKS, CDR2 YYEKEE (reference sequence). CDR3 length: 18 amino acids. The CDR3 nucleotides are TGTGCCAGCACTCGGGACCCCGCTAAGCTAACGAACACCGGGGAGCTGTTTTTT. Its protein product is CASTRDPAKLTNTGELFF.

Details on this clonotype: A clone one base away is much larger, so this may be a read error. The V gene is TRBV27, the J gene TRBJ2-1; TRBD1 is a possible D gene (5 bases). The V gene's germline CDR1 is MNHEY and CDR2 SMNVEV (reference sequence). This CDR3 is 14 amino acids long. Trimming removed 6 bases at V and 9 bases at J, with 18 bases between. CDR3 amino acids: CASREAGSRSEQFF. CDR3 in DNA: TGTGCCAGCAGAGAAGCAGGGTCGCGCAGTGAGCAGTTCTTC.

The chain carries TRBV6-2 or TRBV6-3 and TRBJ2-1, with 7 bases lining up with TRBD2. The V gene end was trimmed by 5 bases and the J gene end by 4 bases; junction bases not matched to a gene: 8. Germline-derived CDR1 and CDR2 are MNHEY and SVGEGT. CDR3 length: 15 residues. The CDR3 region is CASSEEGGRYNEQFF. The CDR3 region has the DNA TGTGCCAGCAGTGAAGAGGGAGGGAGATACAATGAGCAGTTCTTC.

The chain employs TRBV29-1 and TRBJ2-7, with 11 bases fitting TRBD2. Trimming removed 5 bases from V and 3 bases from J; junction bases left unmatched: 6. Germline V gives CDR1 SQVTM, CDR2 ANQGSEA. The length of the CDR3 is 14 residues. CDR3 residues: CSVRLAGSLYEQYF. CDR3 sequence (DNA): TGCAGCGTTCGACTAGCGGGATCCCTCTACGAGCAGTACTTC.

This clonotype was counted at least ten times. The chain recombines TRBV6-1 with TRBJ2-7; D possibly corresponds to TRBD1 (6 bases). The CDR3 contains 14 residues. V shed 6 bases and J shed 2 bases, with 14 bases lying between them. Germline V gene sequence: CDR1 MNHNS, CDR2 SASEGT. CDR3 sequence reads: CASRGRGRTYEQYF. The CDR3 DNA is TGTGCCAGCAGGGGCAGGGGAAGGACCTACGAGCAGTACTTC.

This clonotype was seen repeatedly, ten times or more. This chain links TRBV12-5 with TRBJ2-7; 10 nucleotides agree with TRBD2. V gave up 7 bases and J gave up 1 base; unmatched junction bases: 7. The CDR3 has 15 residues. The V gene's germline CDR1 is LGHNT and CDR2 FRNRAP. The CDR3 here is CASAPMGLASYEQYF. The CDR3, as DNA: TGTGCTAGTGCCCCGATGGGACTAGCGTCCTACGAGCAGTACTTC.

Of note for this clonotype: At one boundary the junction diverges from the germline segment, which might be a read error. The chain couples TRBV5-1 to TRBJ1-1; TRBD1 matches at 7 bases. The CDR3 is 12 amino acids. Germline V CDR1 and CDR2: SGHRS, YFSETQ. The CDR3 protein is CPSSSRGTEAFF. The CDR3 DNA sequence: TGCCCCAGCAGCTCCAGGGGGACTGAAGCTTTCTTT. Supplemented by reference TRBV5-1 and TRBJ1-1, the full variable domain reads KAGVTQTPRYLIKTRGQQVTLSCSPISGHRSVSWYQQTPGQGLQFLFEYFSETQRNKGNFPGRFSGRQFSNSRSEMNVSTLELGDSALYLCPSSSRGTEAFFGQGTRLTVV.

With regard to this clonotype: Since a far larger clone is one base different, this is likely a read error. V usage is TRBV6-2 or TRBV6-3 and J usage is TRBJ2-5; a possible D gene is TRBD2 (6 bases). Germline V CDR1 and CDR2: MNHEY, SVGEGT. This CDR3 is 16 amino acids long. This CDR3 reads CAGSYSGAGNQETQYF. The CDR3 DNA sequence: TGTGCCGGCAGTTACTCTGGGGCGGGGAATCAAGAGACCCAGTACTTC.

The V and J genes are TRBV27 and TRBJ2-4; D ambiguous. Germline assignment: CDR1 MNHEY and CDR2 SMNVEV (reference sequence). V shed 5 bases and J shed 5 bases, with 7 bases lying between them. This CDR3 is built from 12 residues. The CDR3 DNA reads TGTGCCAGCAGTCACGACCAAAACATTCAGTACTTC. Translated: CASSHDQNIQYF.

The CDR3 protein is CASSQGELAGELFF. CDR3 bases: TGCGCCAGCAGCCAAGGAGAGCTAGCCGGGGAGCTGTTTTTT. The chain carries TRBV4-1 and TRBJ2-2; no reliable D call. This CDR3 comprises 14 residues. Germline values: CDR1 MGHRA, CDR2 YSYEKL. The ends were cut back, 1 base at V and 6 bases at J, with 9 bases in the middle.